This TCR beta chain is from a study of regulatory T cells in long-lasting Graves disease. In the study overall: Newly diagnosed Graves' patients had under 3 months of antithyroid drugs.

General study findings and limits: With persistent disease, TRBV28, TRBJ1-2 and TRBJ2-5 were the favored segments.

Library construction for TCR beta used iRepertoire HTBI primers and Arm-PCR of CDR3 regions. Per the original data handling: Throughout the samples, researchers identified some 57 TRBV and 12 to 15 TRBJ segments. TCRdb ran MiXCR on the multiplex PCR reads and lists one entry per CDR3 protein. The V and J calls were determined by TCRdb, not by the authors. The table includes hundreds of thousands of distinct CDR3 sequences, 15% to 20% detected once. Described time point: newly diagnosed GD, antithyroid drugs for less than 3 months. PBMC RNA served as the TCR library source. The CDR3 extends over 12 amino acids. Germline CDR1 MNHEY, CDR2 SMNVEV (reference sequence). The V gene lost 8 bases and the J gene lost 2 bases, with 9 bases spanning the gap. This clonotype showed up many times. Its antigen remains unidentified. These same records also appear under a second study, on T cells in Graves' hyperthyroidism and ophthalmopathy.

The source was peripheral blood mononuclear cells (PBMCs), collected at new diagnosis, from a patient treated with antithyroid drugs. This clonotype was sampled from a man aged 18 to 30 with Graves disease. This rearrangement joins TRBV27 to TRBJ1-2, with D unresolved. Here the CDR3 DNA reads TGTGCCAGCCTTAAAAGCAACTATGGCTACACCTTC. It is translated as CASLKSNYGYTF.